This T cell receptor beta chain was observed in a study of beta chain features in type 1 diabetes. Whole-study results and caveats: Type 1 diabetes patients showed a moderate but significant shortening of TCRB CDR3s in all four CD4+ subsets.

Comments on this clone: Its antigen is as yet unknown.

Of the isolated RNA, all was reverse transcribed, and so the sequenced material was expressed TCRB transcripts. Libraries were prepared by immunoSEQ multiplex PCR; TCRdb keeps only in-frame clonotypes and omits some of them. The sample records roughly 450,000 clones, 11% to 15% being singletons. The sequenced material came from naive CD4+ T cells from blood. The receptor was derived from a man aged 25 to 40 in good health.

The DNA of the CDR3 is TGTGCCAGTAGTATAGGAGCGGGAAACAATGAGCAGTTCTTC. Protein product: CASSIGAGNNEQFF. The V and J genes are TRBV19 and TRBJ2-1; 7 positions agree with TRBD2. Germline V gene sequence: CDR1 LNHDA, CDR2 SQIVND (reference sequence). V lost 1 base to trimming and J lost 5 bases; unmatched junction nucleotides: 2. The CDR3 is 14 amino acids.